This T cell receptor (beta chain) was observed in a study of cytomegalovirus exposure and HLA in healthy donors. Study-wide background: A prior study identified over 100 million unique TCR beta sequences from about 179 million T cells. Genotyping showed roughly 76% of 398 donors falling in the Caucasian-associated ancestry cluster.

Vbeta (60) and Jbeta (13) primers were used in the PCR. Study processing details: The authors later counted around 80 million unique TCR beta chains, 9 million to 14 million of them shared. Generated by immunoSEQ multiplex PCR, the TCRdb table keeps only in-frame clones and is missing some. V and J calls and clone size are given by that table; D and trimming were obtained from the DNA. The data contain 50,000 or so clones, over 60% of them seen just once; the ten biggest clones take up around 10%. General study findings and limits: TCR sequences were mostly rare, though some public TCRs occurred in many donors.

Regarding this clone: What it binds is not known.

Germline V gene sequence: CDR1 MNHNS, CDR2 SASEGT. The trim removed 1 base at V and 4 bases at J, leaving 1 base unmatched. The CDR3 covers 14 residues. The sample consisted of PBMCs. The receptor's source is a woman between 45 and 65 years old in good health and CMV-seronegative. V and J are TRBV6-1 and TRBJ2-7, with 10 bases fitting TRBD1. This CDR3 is CASSEGQGAYEQYF. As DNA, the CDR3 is TGTGCCAGCAGTGAAGGACAGGGGGCATACGAGCAGTACTTC.